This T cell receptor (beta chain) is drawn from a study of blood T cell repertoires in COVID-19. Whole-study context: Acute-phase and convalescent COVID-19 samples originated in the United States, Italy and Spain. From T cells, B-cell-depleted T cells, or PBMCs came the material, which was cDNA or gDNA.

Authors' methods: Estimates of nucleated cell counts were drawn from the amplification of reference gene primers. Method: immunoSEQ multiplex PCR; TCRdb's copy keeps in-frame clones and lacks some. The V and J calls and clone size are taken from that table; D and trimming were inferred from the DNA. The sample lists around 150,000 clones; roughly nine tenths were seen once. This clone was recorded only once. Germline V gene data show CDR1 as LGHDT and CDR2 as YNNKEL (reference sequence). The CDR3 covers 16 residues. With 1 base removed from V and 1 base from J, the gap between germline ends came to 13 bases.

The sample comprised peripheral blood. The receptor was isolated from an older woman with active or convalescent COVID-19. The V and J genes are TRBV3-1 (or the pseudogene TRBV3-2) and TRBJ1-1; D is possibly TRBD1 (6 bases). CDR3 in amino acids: CASSQGLRDKNTEAFF. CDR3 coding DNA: TGTGCCAGCAGCCAAGGACTCCGGGACAAGAACACTGAAGCTTTCTTT.